Reported below is one T cell receptor (beta chain). Its antigen is not identified. The CDR3 end falls 3 residues outside the read, so it is completed with the germline J gene. CDR1 and CDR2 from the germline V gene are DFQATT and SNEGSKA (reference sequence). V shed 8 bases, J shed 7 bases, and the junction held 11 bases outside the gene matches. This CDR3 comprises 13 residues. The entry originates in a study of T cells in women clearing cervical HPV infection. Across the whole study: Controls' single incident HPV16 infection cleared within 12 months without precancer. Case blood was drawn when the lesion was first found; control blood after infection became undetectable. Findings and limits, study-wide: A classifier using richness and V gene abundances reached an AUC of under 0.9.

Here immunoSEQ multiplex PCR was the method, and the copy in TCRdb shows in-frame clones only, minus some. The sample has around 31,000 clones, and its top ten clones hold around 19%. The receptor was isolated from a woman aged 18 to 75 with a cervical HPV16 infection that either progressed to CIN3+ or cleared (not recorded which). V is TRBV20-1 and J is TRBJ2-1; 7 bases agree with TRBD2. Sequencing was performed on blood buffy coat. CDR3 amino acids: CSNGGSIINEQFF. CDR3 bases read: TGCAGTAACGGCGGGAGCATAATAAATGAG.